Below, 28 T cell receptor beta chains from the same sample are listed, as sequenced in a study of cytomegalovirus exposure and HLA in healthy donors. PCR used 60 Vbeta primers and 13 Jbeta primers. Repertoires were generated with immunoSEQ multiplex PCR, while TCRdb's copy carries only in-frame clones and drops some. The listing contains about 46,000 clones. The sequencing sample was made of PBMCs. The receptors stem from a woman in her thirties or forties in good health and CMV-seronegative.

The chain combines TRBV10-3 with TRBJ1-1; no firm D call. Between the trimmed V and J ends, which lost 10 bases and 2 bases, there was a span of 14 bases. This CDR3 is 13 amino acids long. In germline, CDR1 is ENHRY, CDR2 SYGVKD. The CDR3 coding sequence is TGTGCCACCACTGGAGGCACAAACACTGAAGCTTTCTTT. This sequence encodes CATTGGTNTEAFF.

The chain employs TRBV27 and TRBJ2-3; D possibly corresponds to TRBD2 (6 bases). This CDR3 is built from 17 residues. Trimming shortened V by 5 bases and J by 0 bases, and 18 bases separated the two germline ends. In germline, CDR1 is MNHEY, CDR2 SMNVEV (reference sequence). The CDR3 loop is CASSVYTGAASTDTQYF. The CDR3 DNA sequence: TGTGCCAGCAGTGTATATACGGGAGCGGCCAGCACAGATACGCAGTATTTT.

This chain uses TRBV28 with TRBJ1-2; possibly TRBD1 for D (5 bases). V lost 11 bases, J lost 2 bases, and 15 bases lay in between. The CDR3 runs to 13 residues. Germline CDR1 and CDR2: MDHEN and SYDVKM. This CDR3 is CAVPGVLNYGYTF. In DNA, the CDR3 is TGTGCCGTACCGGGGGTTTTAAACTATGGCTACACCTTC.

The chain carries TRBV18 and TRBJ1-1, with 8 bases identical to TRBD1. The CDR3 is 14 amino acids. Per the germline V gene, CDR1 is KGHSH and CDR2 is LQKENI. J gave up 5 bases and V 3 bases, and 5 bases lay outside the gene matches. The CDR3 nucleotides are TGTGCCAGCTCACCGGAGGACAGGGTTACTGAAGCTTTCTTT. Translating gives CASSPEDRVTEAFF.

Details on this clone: The DNA is omitted, as the CDR3 cannot be located on it reliably, and the CDR3 follows TCRdb's listing. The J gene is TRBJ2-5, the V gene TRBV29-1; TRBD2 is the table's D call, not checked against the DNA. Per germline, CDR1 SQVTM and CDR2 ANQGSEA. Counting both end residues, the CDR3 totals 12 amino acids. CDR3 in amino acids: CSVGPGMETQYF.

This rearrangement joins TRBV27 to TRBJ2-5; maybe TRBD2 (6 bases). CDR3 size: 16 residues. Trimming stripped 6 bases from V and 1 base from J, with 18 bases between. Germline V gives CDR1 MNHEY, CDR2 SMNVEV (reference sequence). CDR3 coding DNA: TGTGCCAGCAGCTCCACTCGGAGGGCCGGCCAAGAGACCCAGTACTTC. Protein product: CASSSTRRAGQETQYF.

V gene TRBV28 combines with J gene TRBJ1-2; 7 nucleotides align to TRBD1. J was trimmed by 4 bases and V by 6 bases; bases with no gene match: 8. The germline V gene has CDR1 MDHEN and CDR2 SYDVKM. This CDR3 contains 14 residues. CDR3 sequence (DNA): TGTGCCAGCAGGCGCAGAGGGGGCGCCTATGGCTACACCTTC. It specifies CASRRRGGAYGYTF.

V usage is TRBV11-3 and J usage is TRBJ2-5, with D uncertain. The CDR3 runs to 13 residues. CDR1 is SGHNT, CDR2 YENEEA, per germline. V lost 5 bases, J lost 1 base, and 8 bases lay in between. CDR3 sequence (DNA): TGTGCCAGCAGCGCAGGAAGCCAAGAGACCCAGTACTTC. This sequence encodes CASSAGSQETQYF.

The V gene is TRBV6-1, the J gene TRBJ1-1; 8 bases match TRBD1. Per germline, CDR1 MNHNS and CDR2 SASEGT. Trimming took 7 bases from V and 6 from J; bases not matched to a gene: 10. The CDR3 contains 14 residues. In DNA form, the CDR3 reads TGTGCCAGCATTAAAACACAGGGGGAGCCTGAAGCTTTCTTT. It is translated as CASIKTQGEPEAFF.

The J gene is TRBJ2-4, the V gene TRBV6-1; D perhaps matches TRBD1 (6 bases). Germline V lookup: CDR1 MNHNS, CDR2 SASEGT. There are 17 residues in the CDR3. Trimming pared 2 bases from V and 2 bases from J, leaving 16 bases between. The CDR3, as DNA: TGTGCCAGCAGTGAAAGAGGGGGTTACTACTCCAAAAACATTCAGTACTTC. Its protein is CASSERGGYYSKNIQYF.

The rearrangement uses TRBV28 and TRBJ1-5; D is unclear. Deletions cut 4 bases from V and 6 bases from J, with 22 bases between. The germline V gene has CDR1 MDHEN and CDR2 SYDVKM. The CDR3 is 17 residues long. This CDR3 reads CASSSLPWRDGGQPQHF. CDR3 nucleotides: TGTGCCAGCAGTTCCCTTCCTTGGAGGGATGGCGGTCAGCCCCAGCATTTT.

This chain connects TRBV30 to TRBJ2-5; 8 bases are shared with TRBD1. V gave up 4 bases and J gave up 4 bases; unmatched junction bases: 8. From germline, CDR1 is GTSNPN and CDR2 SVGIG (reference sequence). The CDR3 consists of 14 residues. This CDR3 is CAWKRGRGPETQYF. For the CDR3, the DNA is TGTGCCTGGAAGAGGGGCAGGGGGCCAGAGACCCAGTACTTC.

V and J are TRBV10-3 and TRBJ1-1; 10 bases fit TRBD1. The CDR3 is 15 residues long. Germline CDR1 is ENHRY and CDR2 is SYGVKD. Unmatched junction bases numbered 8, after V lost 5 bases and J lost 5 bases. The CDR3 sequence is CAISSPGQGKTEAFF. CDR3 in DNA: TGTGCCATCAGTAGCCCGGGACAGGGGAAAACTGAAGCTTTCTTT.

This chain joins TRBV27 and TRBJ1-5, with 7 bases lining up with TRBD1. This CDR3 comprises 14 residues. Germline-derived CDR1 and CDR2 are MNHEY and SMNVEV (reference sequence). V dropped 0 bases and J dropped 7; count of bases not matched to a gene: 3. As DNA, the CDR3 is TGTGCCAGCAGTTTATCAGGGGGCGGGCAGCCCCAGCATTTT. Translation gives CASSLSGGGQPQHF.

The chain employs TRBV4-3 and TRBJ2-7, with D unresolved. The CDR3 covers 15 residues. V lost 1 base to trimming and J lost 0 bases, with 10 bases between them. Germline CDR1 and CDR2: LGHNA and YSLEER. The CDR3 coding sequence is TGCGCCAGCAGCCAAGGGCTGATCCCCTCCTACGAGCAGTACTTC. Translated, it gives CASSQGLIPSYEQYF.

Details on this clone: A read error may account for a junction end that differs from germline. This chain uses TRBV6-5 with TRBJ1-1; D is possibly TRBD1 (6 bases). The CDR3 runs 16 residues. Germline V CDR1 and CDR2: MNHEY, SVGAGI. The CDR3 loop is CASSYSRDLGDTEDFF. The CDR3 DNA follows: TGTGCCAGCAGTTACTCGAGGGACCTAGGGGACACTGAAGATTTCTTT.

This rearrangement joins TRBV30 to TRBJ2-5, with D hard to call. The last part of the DNA fits TRBJ2-7 better; the J call may be wrong. Germline CDR1 and CDR2: GTSNPN and SVGIG (reference sequence). The CDR3 has 14 amino acids. The CDR3 DNA reads TGTGCCTGGAGTACCCCCCCAGCGACCTACGAGCAGTACTTC. This translates into CAWSTPPATYEQYF.

J is TRBJ2-7 and V is TRBV27; D perhaps matches TRBD1 (6 bases). The germline gives CDR1 MNHEY, CDR2 SMNVEV (reference sequence). V gave up 5 bases and J gave up 1 base, with 15 bases separating them. This CDR3 region has 15 residues. The CDR3 bases are TGTGCCAGCAGTGGTTCGGACAGTGTTTCCTACGAGCAGTACTTC. This translates into CASSGSDSVSYEQYF.

The V and J genes are TRBV27 and TRBJ1-2, with a possible D match to TRBD1 (5 bases). The V end was cut by 5 bases, the J end by 4 bases, with 8 bases between. Germline-derived CDR1 and CDR2 are MNHEY and SMNVEV (reference sequence). CDR3 length equals 12 residues. The CDR3 here is CASSPGGYGYTF. The CDR3 DNA reads TGTGCCAGCAGTCCCGGGGGCTATGGCTACACCTTC.

The chain links TRBV5-1 to TRBJ2-1; 7 bases are a match to TRBD2. CDR3 length equals 15 residues. Germline CDR1 and CDR2: SGHRS and YFSETQ. J was trimmed by 7 bases and V by 3 bases; bases with no gene match: 10. CDR3 coding DNA: TGCGCCAGCAGCTACCAAAGCGGGACCACAAATGAGCAGTTCTTC. It translates to CASSYQSGTTNEQFF.

The genes are TRBV6-1 and TRBJ1-5, with TRBD1 identical over 7 bases. Per the germline V gene, CDR1 is MNHNS and CDR2 is SASEGT. Unmatched junction bases numbered 2, after V lost 2 bases and J lost 1 base. The CDR3 loop spans 15 amino acids. The CDR3 reads CASSERQGSNQPQHF. The CDR3 DNA sequence: TGTGCCAGCAGTGAAAGACAGGGAAGCAATCAGCCCCAGCATTTT.

The chain recombines TRBV7-9 with TRBJ1-2; 7 bases map to TRBD1. The V gene's germline CDR1 is SEHNR and CDR2 FQNEAQ (reference sequence). The J segment lost 5 bases and the V segment lost 5 bases, leaving 8 bases of the junction unmatched. CDR3 length: 14 amino acids. In DNA, the CDR3 is TGTGCCAGCAGCACCAGACAGGGCGCTTATGGCTACACCTTC. Translating it yields CASSTRQGAYGYTF.

The rearrangement links TRBV10-3 to TRBJ2-7, with 11 bases lining up with TRBD2. The length of the CDR3 is 16 residues. Germline V gives CDR1 ENHRY, CDR2 SYGVKD. V dropped 8 bases and J dropped 0; count of bases not matched to a gene: 9. CDR3 sequence: CAISWGLAVDSYEQYF. In nucleotides, the CDR3 is TGTGCCATCTCCTGGGGACTAGCGGTTGACTCCTACGAGCAGTACTTC.

This chain connects TRBV25-1 to TRBJ1-4, with a weak D call TRBD1 (5 bases). The ends were cut back, 7 bases at V and 7 bases at J, with 13 bases in the middle. This CDR3 region has 13 residues. Germline loops: CDR1 MGHDK, CDR2 SYGVNS. In DNA, the CDR3 is TGTGCCAGCACCCAAGGCGGGGGTGAAAAACTGTTTTTT. This sequence encodes CASTQGGGEKLFF.

The chain carries TRBV30 and TRBJ2-5, with unresolved D. The CDR3 is 12 residues long. Per the germline V gene, CDR1 is GTSNPN and CDR2 is SVGIG (reference sequence). V was clipped by 2 bases and J by 3 bases, with 7 bases between them. The CDR3 bases are TGTGCCTGGAGTATAATCGAAGAGACCCAGTACTTC. It translates to CAWSIIEETQYF.

The J gene is TRBJ2-7, the V gene TRBV18; no definite D call. The CDR3 has 13 amino acids. Looked up from germline, CDR1 is KGHSH and CDR2 is LQKENI. The germline V and J ends were trimmed by 7 bases and 1 base, with 11 bases remaining between them. In nucleotides, the CDR3 is TGTGCCAGCTGGGCCCCGCCATCCTACGAGCAGTACTTC. This translates into CASWAPPSYEQYF.

This sequence joins TRBV7-2 and TRBJ1-1, with 8 bases fitting TRBD1. The CDR3 contains 15 residues. Germline-derived CDR1 and CDR2 are SGHTA and FQGNSA. Trimming at V came to 5 bases and at J to 1 base, leaving 6 bases not matched to a gene. The CDR3 nucleotides read TGTGCCAGCAGCCCAAAACAGGGGGGGAACACTGAAGCTTTCTTT. Protein sequence: CASSPKQGGNTEAFF. The variable domain in full, completed from reference TRBV7-2 and TRBJ1-1, reads GAGVSQSPSNKVTEKGKDVELRCDPISGHTALYWYRQSLGQGLEFLIYFQGNSAPDKSGLPSDRFSAERTGGSVSTLTIQRTQQEDSAVYLCASSPKQGGNTEAFFGQGTRLTVV.

The chain employs TRBV28 and TRBJ2-1; 7 bases fit TRBD2. The CDR3 covers 14 residues. The germline V gene encodes CDR1 MDHEN and CDR2 SYDVKM. The V segment lost 8 bases and the J segment 10 bases; nucleotides outside the gene matches: 14. CDR3 bases: TGTGCCAGCGAAAAACCGACGGGGGGATTGGAGCAGTTCTTC. It is translated as CASEKPTGGLEQFF.